This TCR beta chain was recovered during a study of CD8 T cells in Susac syndrome. About the research overall: When their blood was taken, the Susac syndrome patients had either not yet had any therapy, were taking corticosteroids, or were taking intravenous immunoglobulin alone. Study-level findings and limits: By the study's own acknowledgment, its TCR sequencing and HLA analysis included relatively few individuals.

Germline CDR1 is DFQATT and CDR2 is SNEGSKA (reference sequence). This CDR3 comprises 13 residues. V was clipped by 8 bases and J by 1 base, with 13 bases between them. As for this clonotype: Its antigen is unidentified.

Reverse transcription of about 0.5 to 1 ug RNA used random hexamers. It was immunoSEQ multiplex PCR that amplified TCR beta CDR3 across 54 Vbeta and 13 Jbeta. One entry per CDR3 protein results from TCRdb running MiXCR on the immunoSEQ multiplex PCR reads. This sample has 200,000 to 300,000 distinct CDR3 sequences, with about 96% found just once. In blood CD8+ and CD4+ T cells, TCR beta underwent sequencing. Specimen: CD4+ T cells from PBMCs. The chain joins TRBV20-1 to TRBJ2-3; the D is unclear. This receptor was identified in a human donor with Susac syndrome. CDR3 bases: TGCAGTCCTTACCCCCCGGGCACAGATACGCAGTATTTT. It is translated as CSPYPPGTDTQYF.